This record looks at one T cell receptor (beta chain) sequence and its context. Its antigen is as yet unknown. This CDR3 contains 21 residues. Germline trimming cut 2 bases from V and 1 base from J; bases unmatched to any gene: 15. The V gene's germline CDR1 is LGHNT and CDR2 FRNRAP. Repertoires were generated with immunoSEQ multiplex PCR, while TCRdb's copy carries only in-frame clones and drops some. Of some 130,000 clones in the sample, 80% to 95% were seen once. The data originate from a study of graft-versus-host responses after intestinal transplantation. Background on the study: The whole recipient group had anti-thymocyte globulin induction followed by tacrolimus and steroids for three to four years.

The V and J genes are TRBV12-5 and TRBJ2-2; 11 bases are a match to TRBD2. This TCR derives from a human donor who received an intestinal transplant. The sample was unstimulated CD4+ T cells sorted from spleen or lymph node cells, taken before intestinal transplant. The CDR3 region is CASGLLFLPPGLAVNTGELFF. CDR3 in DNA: TGTGCTAGTGGTTTGCTATTCCTACCTCCGGGACTAGCGGTGAACACCGGGGAGCTGTTTTTT.